The source of this TCR beta chain is a study of CD8+ T cells in alopecia areata. As for the study in general: Twice a day, 5 to 10 mg of oral tofacitinib was administered to treated patients. Whole-study findings and limits: Alopecia totalis/universalis scalp especially showed more expanded CD8+ clones than normal scalp.

This clone was observed a handful of times. The antigen is undetermined. It was cDNA, reverse transcribed from extracted RNA, that served as the sequencing template. Sequencing was performed with immunoSEQ multiplex PCR; in TCRdb, only in-frame clones are kept and a portion is missing. Of some 200,000 clones listed, approximately 56% were seen once; the top ten hold about 15%. The clonotype was recovered from a human donor with alopecia areata. The source material was CD4+ T cells sorted from blood, sampled at week 0.

CDR3 sequence reads: CASSRNRGSLSYGYTF. CDR3 in DNA: TGTGCCAGCAGCCGTAACAGGGGAAGCCTCTCCTATGGCTACACCTTC. The chain recombines TRBV11-2 with TRBJ1-2, with 7 bases identical to TRBD1. The junction had 13 bases not matched to a gene; V was cut back by 5 bases and J by 4 bases. The CDR3 has 16 amino acids. Per the germline V gene, CDR1 is SGHAT and CDR2 is FQNNGV.